The 5 T cell receptor beta chains listed next were all sequenced from one sample in a study of blood T cell repertoires in COVID-19. Assay: immunoSEQ multiplex PCR; the TCRdb copy retains only in-frame clones and omits some. The data show 350,000 or so clones, with around 90% seen just once and about 6.8% held by the top ten. Sample: peripheral blood. The receptors were sampled from a man aged 18 to 29 with active or convalescent COVID-19.

This chain uses TRBV19 with TRBJ1-5; the D is unclear. There are 14 residues in the CDR3. V was trimmed by 6 bases and J by 5 bases, leaving 14 bases between them. Germline assignment: CDR1 LNHDA and CDR2 SQIVND (reference sequence). In nucleotides, the CDR3 is TGTGCCAGTAGCCGAGTCGGTCGGTATCAGCCCCAGCATTTT. Encoded protein: CASSRVGRYQPQHF.

In nucleotides, the CDR3 is TGTGCCGTTGGGCCCGGGGGGGACTCCTACGAGCAGTACTTC. Translation gives CAVGPGGDSYEQYF. J is TRBJ2-7 and V is TRBV27, with TRBD2 matching 8 bases. The junction had 9 bases not matched to a gene; V was cut back by 11 bases and J by 0 bases. The CDR3 totals 14 residues. CDR1 is MNHEY, CDR2 SMNVEV, per germline (reference sequence).

This sequence joins TRBV30 and TRBJ2-1; D remains unclear. Deletions cut 0 bases from V and 8 bases from J, with 5 bases between. CDR1 GTSNPN and CDR2 SVGIG come from the germline V gene (reference sequence). The CDR3 spans 11 residues. DNA for the CDR3: TGTGCCTGGAGTGTACGGGATGAGCAGTTCTTC. This translates into CAWSVRDEQFF.

The chain links TRBV4-3 to TRBJ2-4; tentative D call: TRBD2 (7 bases). V lost 0 bases and J 7 bases, leaving 10 bases between the germline ends. CDR3 size: 14 residues. Germline V gives CDR1 LGHNA, CDR2 YSLEER. The CDR3 protein is CASSQEGGANIQYF. DNA for the CDR3: TGCGCCAGCAGCCAAGAAGGGGGGGCCAACATTCAGTACTTC.

This chain uses TRBV5-4 with TRBJ2-7; 7 nucleotides agree with TRBD1. V lost 4 bases and J lost 0; bases outside the gene matches: 4. CDR3 length equals 14 residues. Per the germline V gene, CDR1 is SGHNT and CDR2 is YYREEE (reference sequence). The CDR3, as DNA: TGTGCCAGCAGCACGGGACAGTACTCCTACGAGCAGTACTTC. Protein sequence: CASSTGQYSYEQYF.